Below, 19 T cell receptor beta chains from the same sample are listed, as sequenced in a study of beta chain features in type 1 diabetes. Since all of the isolated RNA was reverse transcribed, expressed TCRB transcripts were what got sequenced. The method was immunoSEQ multiplex PCR; TCRdb's version includes in-frame clones alone and lacks a portion of them. The table has 450,000 to 550,000 clones, over 25% seen once. What was sequenced was naive CD4+ T cells from blood. The receptor set was obtained from a man between 18 and 29 years old in good health.

The chain joins TRBV19 to TRBJ2-1; D is possibly TRBD2 (6 bases). This CDR3 has 17 residues. CDR1 and CDR2 (germline): LNHDA, SQIVND (reference sequence). V gave up 9 bases and J gave up 0 bases, with 21 bases separating them. CDR3 sequence: CASAEARGKSSYNEQFF. The CDR3 DNA follows: TGTGCCAGCGCCGAGGCACGGGGGAAGAGCTCCTACAATGAGCAGTTCTTC.

This clone was seen more than once but under ten times. The chain employs TRBV29-1 and TRBJ2-1; D might be TRBD1 or TRBD2, each matching 5 bases. Looked up from germline, CDR1 is SQVTM and CDR2 is ANQGSEA. There are 14 residues in the CDR3. V lost 7 bases to trimming and J lost 2 bases, with 15 bases between them. The CDR3 region is CSGHGTEAYNEQFF. The CDR3 region has the DNA TGCAGCGGCCATGGGACGGAAGCCTACAATGAGCAGTTCTTC.

This clone was observed a few times. The chain combines TRBV25-1 with TRBJ2-7; 9 bases match TRBD1. V shed 6 bases, J shed 2 bases, and the junction held 2 bases outside the gene matches. This CDR3 comprises 13 residues. Germline assignment: CDR1 MGHDK and CDR2 SYGVNS. In DNA, the CDR3 is TGTGCCAGCAGGACAGGGGGAACCTACGAGCAGTACTTC. Protein: CASRTGGTYEQYF.

This chain joins TRBV30 and TRBJ2-5; either TRBD1 or TRBD2 may fit D (5 bases each). The CDR3 loop spans 14 amino acids. Trimming removed 0 bases at V and 5 bases at J, with 13 bases between. Germline-derived CDR1 and CDR2 are GTSNPN and SVGIG (reference sequence). Here the CDR3 reads CAWSVSGRWETQYF. Here the CDR3 DNA reads TGTGCCTGGAGTGTATCGGGACGGTGGGAGACCCAGTACTTC. The full variable domain, completed using reference TRBV30 and TRBJ2-5, is SQTIHQWPATLVQPVGSPLSLECTVEGTSNPNLYWYRQAAGRGLQLLFYSVGIGQISSEVPQNLSASRPQDRQFILSSKKLLLSDSGFYLCAWSVSGRWETQYFGPGTRLLVL.

This clone was observed a few times. The gene calls are TRBV30 and TRBJ2-1; 10 bases fit TRBD2. Germline V gene sequence: CDR1 GTSNPN, CDR2 SVGIG (reference sequence). V was pared by 4 bases and J by 6 bases, with 3 bases of the junction left unmatched. The CDR3 extends over 13 amino acids. The CDR3 DNA sequence: TGTGCCTGGACTAGCGGGAGAGCCAATGAGCAGTTCTTC. Amino acid sequence: CAWTSGRANEQFF.

The rearrangement links TRBV5-1 to TRBJ2-2; 7 bases fit TRBD1. The V gene end was trimmed by 3 bases and the J gene end by 4 bases; junction bases not matched to a gene: 3. The CDR3 consists of 14 residues. From germline, CDR1 is SGHRS and CDR2 YFSETQ. The CDR3 loop is CASSSGQLTGELFF. The CDR3, as DNA: TGCGCCAGCAGCTCGGGACAGCTCACCGGGGAGCTGTTTTTT.

J is TRBJ2-7 and V is TRBV7-9, with 11 bases matching TRBD1. CDR3 length: 15 residues. From germline, CDR1 is SEHNR and CDR2 FQNEAQ (reference sequence). V was clipped by 5 bases and J by 2 bases; unmatched bases: 5. CDR3 DNA sequence: TGTGCCAGCAGCCCCCGGGACAGGGGGGCCTACGAGCAGTACTTC. It is translated as CASSPRDRGAYEQYF. Based on the CDR3 plus reference TRBV7-9 and TRBJ2-7, the full variable domain is DTGVSQNPRHKITKRGQNVTFRCDPISEHNRLYWYRQTLGQGPEFLTYFQNEAQLEKSRLLSDRFSAERPKGSFSTLEIQRTEQGDSAMYLCASSPRDRGAYEQYFGPGTRLTVT.

The chain links TRBV14 to TRBJ1-3; no firm D call. V dropped 4 bases and J dropped 2 bases, with 6 bases sitting between them. The V gene's germline CDR1 is SGHDN and CDR2 FVKESK. The CDR3 covers 13 residues. CDR3 bases: TGTGCCAGCAGCCTCGGGGCTGGAAACACCATATATTTT. Encoded protein: CASSLGAGNTIYF.

This chain uses TRBV9 with TRBJ2-3; the match to TRBD2 covers 8 bases. CDR1 SGDLS and CDR2 YYNGEE come from the germline V gene. The CDR3 consists of 16 residues. Germline trimming cut 4 bases from V and 1 base from J; bases unmatched to any gene: 8. The DNA for the CDR3 is TGTGCCAGCAGCACCCGACAGACTAGCGGCACAGATACGCAGTATTTT. Translation gives CASSTRQTSGTDTQYF.

The table lists this clone with a count of one. The identical CDR3 is also encoded by other nucleotide sequences in the sample. V is TRBV4-1 and J is TRBJ2-1; 10 positions agree with TRBD2. The CDR3 contains 15 residues. CDR1 MGHRA and CDR2 YSYEKL come from the germline V gene. V shed 4 bases and J 7 bases; nucleotides not matched to a gene: 7. CDR3 bases: TGCGCCAGCAGCCGTCTAGCGGGAGTGGGTAATGAGCAGTTCTTC. Its translation is CASSRLAGVGNEQFF.

The rearrangement joins TRBV9 to TRBJ2-5; D possibly uses TRBD1 or TRBD2 (6 bases each). The CDR3 spans 14 residues. V gave up 5 bases and J gave up 2 bases, with 13 bases separating them. CDR1 is SGDLS and CDR2 is YYNGEE in the germline V gene. DNA of the CDR3: TGTGCCAGCAGTAGGGGGGTCATGCAAGAGACCCAGTACTTC. Its translation: CASSRGVMQETQYF.

This clone occurred a few times. This rearrangement joins TRBV30 to TRBJ1-2; no reliable D call. The ends were cut back, 4 bases at V and 3 bases at J, with 18 bases in the middle. The length of the CDR3 is 15 residues. Germline V lookup: CDR1 GTSNPN, CDR2 SVGIG (reference sequence). For the CDR3, the DNA is TGTGCCTGGACCCCCGAGAGGGAAGGGTACTATGGCTACACCTTC. Protein sequence: CAWTPEREGYYGYTF.

The chain uses TRBV7-9 and TRBJ2-5; D may be TRBD2 (6 bases). Trimming pared 5 bases from V and 7 bases from J, leaving 14 bases between. The CDR3 consists of 13 residues. Germline V gives CDR1 SEHNR, CDR2 FQNEAQ (reference sequence). The CDR3 loop reads CASSRPGLRTQYF. The CDR3 nucleotides are TGTGCCAGCAGCCGGCCGGGACTTCGGACCCAGTACTTC.

The chain combines TRBV27 with TRBJ2-7; a possible D gene is TRBD2 (6 bases). CDR3 size: 17 residues. The germline V and J ends were trimmed by 5 bases and 0 bases, with 20 bases remaining between them. The germline gives CDR1 MNHEY, CDR2 SMNVEV (reference sequence). The CDR3 spells CASSPLPGLAYSYEQYF. CDR3 bases: TGTGCCAGCAGTCCACTCCCGGGACTTGCCTACTCCTACGAGCAGTACTTC.

This clone was picked up a small number of times. Germline is not matched at one junction end, which may reflect a read error. The genes are TRBV30 and TRBJ1-4; D remains unclear. Per the germline V gene, CDR1 is GTSNPN and CDR2 is SVGIG (reference sequence). The CDR3 spans 13 residues. The CDR3 DNA is TGTGCCTGGAGCCAAGGGAAAGGAGAAAAACTGATTTTT. As protein: CAWSQGKGEKLIF.

V is TRBV30 and J is TRBJ1-3, with D tentatively TRBD1 (5 bases). The germline gives CDR1 GTSNPN, CDR2 SVGIG (reference sequence). The CDR3 runs 14 residues. V dropped 0 bases and J dropped 2 bases, with 8 bases sitting between them. The CDR3, as DNA: TGTGCCTGGAGTGTACCCAGGGCTGGAAACACCATATATTTT. It yields the protein CAWSVPRAGNTIYF.

This chain uses TRBV5-6 with TRBJ2-5; D gene unclear. The germline V and J ends were trimmed by 0 bases and 2 bases, with 8 bases remaining between them. Looked up from germline, CDR1 is SGHDT and CDR2 is YYEEEE. The CDR3 consists of 14 residues. This chain's CDR3 is CASSLAGLQETQYF. Written as DNA, the CDR3 is TGTGCCAGCAGCTTGGCGGGTCTACAAGAGACCCAGTACTTC.

This clone came up a few times. V usage is TRBV25-1 and J usage is TRBJ2-3; TRBD1 matches 9 bases. CDR1 is MGHDK and CDR2 is SYGVNS in the germline V gene. This CDR3 contains 15 residues. Trimming removed 4 bases from V and 3 bases from J; junction bases left unmatched: 5. The CDR3 sequence: CASSATGGETDTQYF. CDR3 nucleotide sequence: TGTGCCAGCAGTGCGACAGGGGGAGAGACAGATACGCAGTATTTT.

The rearrangement links TRBV2 to TRBJ2-1, with 9 bases fitting TRBD1. Germline V gives CDR1 SNHLY, CDR2 FYNNEI. The V segment lost 0 bases and the J segment 4 bases; nucleotides outside the gene matches: 1. This CDR3 is built from 15 residues. The CDR3, as DNA: TGTGCCAGCAGTGAAGCACAGGGGGCATACAATGAGCAGTTCTTC. Protein product: CASSEAQGAYNEQFF.